One sample yielded the 8 T cell receptor beta chains listed below, sequenced in a study of cytomegalovirus exposure and HLA in healthy donors. 60 Vbeta and 13 Jbeta primers were used in PCR. Measured with immunoSEQ multiplex PCR; TCRdb has only the in-frame clones, and not every one. The sample consists of some 120,000 clones, about 10% of them appearing once. The sequenced sample was PBMCs. The receptors were gathered from a woman aged 18-35 years in good health and CMV-seropositive.

The table lists this clone with a few counts. The chain carries TRBV5-6 and TRBJ1-1; D perhaps matches TRBD1 (5 bases). Looked up from germline, CDR1 is SGHDT and CDR2 is YYEEEE. V was shortened by 2 bases and J by 0 bases, with 14 bases between the two germline ends. This CDR3 comprises 16 residues. The chain's CDR3 is CASSFRDGLLNTEAFF. For the CDR3, the DNA is TGTGCCAGCAGCTTCCGGGACGGACTATTGAACACTGAAGCTTTCTTT.

This clone was counted a few times. V gene TRBV5-4 combines with J gene TRBJ2-1, with D possibly TRBD2 on 6 matching bases. CDR1 and CDR2 from the germline V gene are SGHNT and YYREEE (reference sequence). Trimming left V 5 bases short and J 6 bases short, with 6 bases between. The CDR3 totals 11 residues. The CDR3 region has the DNA TGTGCCAGCAGGGAGGGCAATGAGCAGTTCTTC. It codes for CASREGNEQFF.

This clone turned up a few times. V gene TRBV2 combines with J gene TRBJ1-4, with D possibly being TRBD1 (5 bases). V shed 6 bases and J shed 7 bases, with 15 bases lying between them. The CDR3 length is 14 residues. From germline, CDR1 is SNHLY and CDR2 FYNNEI. The CDR3, as DNA: TGTGCCAGCAGCTCAACGGTGGGGGGTGAAAAACTGTTTTTT. Encoded protein: CASSSTVGGEKLFF.

This clone has a handful of counts. The chain employs TRBV29-1 and TRBJ1-1; D not resolved. Trimming removed 1 base at V and 1 base at J, with 7 bases between. The CDR3 length is 13 residues. Germline CDR1 is SQVTM and CDR2 is ANQGSEA. The CDR3 DNA reads TGCAGCGTTGAAGGGCAGGAGAACACTGAAGCTTTCTTT. Amino acids: CSVEGQENTEAFF.

This clone was picked up a small number of times. The chain carries TRBV18 and TRBJ2-1, with 9 bases lining up with TRBD1. Germline lookup yields CDR1 KGHSH and CDR2 LQKENI. This CDR3 is 15 amino acids long. Trimming at V came to 1 base and at J to 6 bases, leaving 4 bases not matched to a gene. The CDR3 coding sequence is TGTGCCAGCTCACCACAGGGGACAGGGACCAATGAGCAGTTCTTC. Encoded protein: CASSPQGTGTNEQFF.

This clone occurred a few times. J is TRBJ1-5 and V is TRBV29-1; TRBD1 aligns across 8 bases. This CDR3 contains 13 residues. Trimming removed 5 bases from V and 3 bases from J; junction bases left unmatched: 3. Germline lookup yields CDR1 SQVTM and CDR2 ANQGSEA. The CDR3 DNA reads as TGCAGCGTTTTGGGACAGGACAATCAGCCCCAGCATTTT. This sequence encodes CSVLGQDNQPQHF.

This clone was counted a few times. The chain has TRBV18 and TRBJ2-7, with no clear D. Germline CDR1 and CDR2: KGHSH and LQKENI. CDR3 length: 14 residues. V was shortened by 3 bases and J by 3 bases, with 12 bases between the two germline ends. The CDR3 DNA sequence: TGTGCCAGCTCACCTCCCGGAGCACTCTACGAGCAGTACTTC. It specifies CASSPPGALYEQYF.

The chain couples TRBV7-6 to TRBJ2-5, with D uncertain. Germline V gives CDR1 SGHVS, CDR2 FNYEAQ. With 2 bases removed from V and 4 bases from J, the gap between germline ends came to 17 bases. The CDR3 is made up of 16 amino acids. This CDR3 is CASSLIPEESRETQYF. The CDR3 region has the DNA TGTGCCAGCAGCTTAATCCCTGAGGAGAGTAGAGAGACCCAGTACTTC.